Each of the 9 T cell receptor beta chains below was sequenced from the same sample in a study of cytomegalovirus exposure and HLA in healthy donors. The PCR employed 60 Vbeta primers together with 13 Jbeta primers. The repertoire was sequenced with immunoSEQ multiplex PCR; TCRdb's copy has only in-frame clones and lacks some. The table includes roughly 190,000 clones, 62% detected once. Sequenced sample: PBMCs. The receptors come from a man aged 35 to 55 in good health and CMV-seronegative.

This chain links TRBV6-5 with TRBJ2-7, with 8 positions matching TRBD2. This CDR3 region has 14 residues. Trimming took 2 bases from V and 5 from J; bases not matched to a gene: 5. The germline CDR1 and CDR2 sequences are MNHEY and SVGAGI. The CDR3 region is CASSYGAGVNEQYF. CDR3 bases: TGTGCCAGCAGTTACGGAGCGGGGGTTAACGAGCAGTACTTC.

CDR3 loop: CASSFPPLPGGINTEAFF. In DNA form, the CDR3 reads TGTGCCAGCAGTTTCCCCCCCTTACCAGGGGGAATAAACACTGAAGCTTTCTTT. The chain employs TRBV28 and TRBJ1-1; 7 positions agree with TRBD1. CDR1 and CDR2 (germline): MDHEN, SYDVKM. There are 18 residues in the CDR3. J gave up 2 bases and V 3 bases, and 15 bases lay outside the gene matches.

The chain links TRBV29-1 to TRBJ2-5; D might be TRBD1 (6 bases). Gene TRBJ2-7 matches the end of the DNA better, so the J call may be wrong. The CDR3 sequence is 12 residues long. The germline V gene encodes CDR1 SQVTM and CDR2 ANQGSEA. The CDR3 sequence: CSGQRAGDEQYF. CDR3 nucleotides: TGCAGCGGGCAAAGGGCAGGGGACGAGCAGTACTTC.

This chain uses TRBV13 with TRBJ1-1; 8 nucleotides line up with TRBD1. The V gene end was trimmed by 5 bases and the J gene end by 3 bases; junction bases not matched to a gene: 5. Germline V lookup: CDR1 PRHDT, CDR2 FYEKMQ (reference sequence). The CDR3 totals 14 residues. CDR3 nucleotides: TGTGCCAGCAGCGAACGGACAGGGCACACTGAAGCTTTCTTT. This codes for CASSERTGHTEAFF.

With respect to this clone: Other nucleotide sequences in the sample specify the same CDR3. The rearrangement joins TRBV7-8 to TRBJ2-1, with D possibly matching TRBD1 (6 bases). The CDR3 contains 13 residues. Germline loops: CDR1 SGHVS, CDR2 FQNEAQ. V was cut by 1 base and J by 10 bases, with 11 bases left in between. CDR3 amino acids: CASSLGGRGEQFF. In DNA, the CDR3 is TGTGCCAGCAGCTTAGGGGGCAGGGGCGAGCAGTTCTTC.

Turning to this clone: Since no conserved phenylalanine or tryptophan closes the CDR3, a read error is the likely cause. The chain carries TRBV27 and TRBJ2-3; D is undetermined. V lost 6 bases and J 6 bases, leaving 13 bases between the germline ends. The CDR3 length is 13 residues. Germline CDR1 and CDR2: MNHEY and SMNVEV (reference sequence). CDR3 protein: CASRRAGRDTQYS. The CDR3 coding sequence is TGTGCCAGCAGGAGAGCCGGCAGGGATACGCAGTATTCT.

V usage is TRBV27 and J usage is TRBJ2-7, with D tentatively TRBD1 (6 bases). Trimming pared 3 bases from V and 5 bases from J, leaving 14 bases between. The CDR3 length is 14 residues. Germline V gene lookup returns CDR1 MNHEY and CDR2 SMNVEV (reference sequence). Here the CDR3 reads CASSFLQGNNEQYF. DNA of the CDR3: TGTGCCAGCAGTTTTCTGCAGGGGAATAACGAGCAGTACTTC.

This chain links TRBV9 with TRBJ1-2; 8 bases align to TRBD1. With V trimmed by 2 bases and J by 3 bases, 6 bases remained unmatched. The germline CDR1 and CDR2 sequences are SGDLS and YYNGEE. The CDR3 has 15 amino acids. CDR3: CASSVDQGAHYGYTF. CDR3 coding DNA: TGTGCCAGCAGCGTTGACCAGGGGGCCCACTATGGCTACACCTTC.

CDR3 DNA: TGTGCCAGCAGTTATAACCAGGCAGGGGGCCCCTACGAGCAGTACTTC. It yields the protein CASSYNQAGGPYEQYF. The V call is TRBV6-5, the J call TRBJ2-7, with 8 bases identical to TRBD1. Germline CDR1 is MNHEY and CDR2 is SVGAGI. The CDR3 is made up of 16 amino acids. After removal of 3 bases from V and 2 bases from J, the junction contained 9 bases not matched to a gene.